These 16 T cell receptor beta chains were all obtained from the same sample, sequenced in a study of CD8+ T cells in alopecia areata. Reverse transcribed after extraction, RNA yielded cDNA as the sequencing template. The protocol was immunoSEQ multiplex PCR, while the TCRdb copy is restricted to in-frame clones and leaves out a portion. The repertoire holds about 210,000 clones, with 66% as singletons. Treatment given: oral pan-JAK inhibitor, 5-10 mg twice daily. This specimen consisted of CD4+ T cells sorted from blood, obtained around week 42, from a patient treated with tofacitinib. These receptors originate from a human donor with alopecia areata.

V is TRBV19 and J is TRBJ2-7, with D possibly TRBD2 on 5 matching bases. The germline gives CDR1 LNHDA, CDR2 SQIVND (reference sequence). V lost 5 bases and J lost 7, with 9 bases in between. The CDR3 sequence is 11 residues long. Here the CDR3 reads CASSASGEQYF. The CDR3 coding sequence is TGTGCCAGTAGTGCCTCGGGGGAGCAGTACTTC. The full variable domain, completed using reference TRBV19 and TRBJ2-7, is DGGITQSPKYLFRKEGQNVTLSCEQNLNHDAMYWYRQDPGQGLRLIYYSQIVNDFQKGDIAEGYSVSREKKESFPLTVTSAQKNPTAFYLCASSASGEQYFGPGTRLTVT.

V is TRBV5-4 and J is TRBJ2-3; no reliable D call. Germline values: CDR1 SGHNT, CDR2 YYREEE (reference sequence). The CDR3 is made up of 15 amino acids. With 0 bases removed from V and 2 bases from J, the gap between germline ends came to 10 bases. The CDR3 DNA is TGTGCCAGCAGCTTGGGAGGCGACCTCACAGATACGCAGTATTTT. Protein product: CASSLGGDLTDTQYF.

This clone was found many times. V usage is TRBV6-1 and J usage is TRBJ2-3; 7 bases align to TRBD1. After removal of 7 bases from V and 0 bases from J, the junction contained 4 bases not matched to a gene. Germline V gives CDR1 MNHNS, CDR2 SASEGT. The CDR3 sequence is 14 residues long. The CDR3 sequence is CASTEDRSTDTQYF. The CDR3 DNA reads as TGTGCCAGCACCGAGGACAGGAGCACAGATACGCAGTATTTT.

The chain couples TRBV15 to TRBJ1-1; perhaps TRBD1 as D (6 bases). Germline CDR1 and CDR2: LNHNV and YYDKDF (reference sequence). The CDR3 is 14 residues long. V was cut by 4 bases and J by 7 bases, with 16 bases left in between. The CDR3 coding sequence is TGTGCCACCAGCACCGAACGCGGACAGTATGAAGCTTTCTTT. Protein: CATSTERGQYEAFF.

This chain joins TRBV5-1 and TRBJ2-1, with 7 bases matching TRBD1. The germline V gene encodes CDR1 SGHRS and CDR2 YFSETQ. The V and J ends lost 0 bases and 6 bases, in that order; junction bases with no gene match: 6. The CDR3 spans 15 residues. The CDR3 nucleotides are TGCGCCAGCAGCTTGGGGTCCAGGGGGAGCAATGAGCAGTTCTTC. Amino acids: CASSLGSRGSNEQFF.

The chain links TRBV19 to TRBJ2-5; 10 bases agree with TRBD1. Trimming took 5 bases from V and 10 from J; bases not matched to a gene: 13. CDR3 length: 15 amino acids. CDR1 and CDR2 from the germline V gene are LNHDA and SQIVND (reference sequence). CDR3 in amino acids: CASSEQRDRGSFQYF. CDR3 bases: TGTGCCAGTAGTGAACAGCGGGACAGGGGAAGCTTCCAGTACTTC.

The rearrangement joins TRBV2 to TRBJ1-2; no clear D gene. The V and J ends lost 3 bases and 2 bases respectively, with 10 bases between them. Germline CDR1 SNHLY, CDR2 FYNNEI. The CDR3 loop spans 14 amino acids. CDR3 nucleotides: TGTGCCAGCAGTGAGTCCGGCAGAAACTATGGCTACACCTTC. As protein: CASSESGRNYGYTF.

The CDR3 loop is CASSSGQFNQPQHF. The CDR3 DNA reads as TGTGCCAGCAGCTCGGGACAGTTCAATCAGCCCCAGCATTTT. The gene calls are TRBV7-2 and TRBJ1-5, with 7 bases aligning to TRBD1. V lost 4 bases and J lost 3; bases outside the gene matches: 3. CDR3 size: 14 residues. CDR1 and CDR2 from the germline V gene are SGHTA and FQGNSA.

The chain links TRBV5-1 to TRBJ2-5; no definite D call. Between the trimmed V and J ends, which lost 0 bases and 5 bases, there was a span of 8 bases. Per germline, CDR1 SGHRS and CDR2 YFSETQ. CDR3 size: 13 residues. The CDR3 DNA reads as TGCGCCAGCAGCTTGGCCCTCGGGGAGACCCAGTACTTC. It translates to CASSLALGETQYF.

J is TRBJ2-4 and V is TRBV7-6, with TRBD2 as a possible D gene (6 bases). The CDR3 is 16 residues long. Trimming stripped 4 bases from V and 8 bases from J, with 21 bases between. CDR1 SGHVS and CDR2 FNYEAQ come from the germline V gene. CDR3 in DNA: TGTGCCAGCAGCTCCAGGGCGGGGATAGCTGGGGACATTCAGTACTTC. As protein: CASSSRAGIAGDIQYF.

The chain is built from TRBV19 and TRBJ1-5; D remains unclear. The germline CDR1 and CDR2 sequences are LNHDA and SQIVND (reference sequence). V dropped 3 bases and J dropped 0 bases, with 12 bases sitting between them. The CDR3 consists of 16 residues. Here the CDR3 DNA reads TGTGCCAGTAGTATCCCCCTTCCGGGTAGCAATCAGCCCCAGCATTTT. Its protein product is CASSIPLPGSNQPQHF. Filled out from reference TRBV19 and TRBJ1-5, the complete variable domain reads DGGITQSPKYLFRKEGQNVTLSCEQNLNHDAMYWYRQDPGQGLRLIYYSQIVNDFQKGDIAEGYSVSREKKESFPLTVTSAQKNPTAFYLCASSIPLPGSNQPQHFGDGTRLSIL.

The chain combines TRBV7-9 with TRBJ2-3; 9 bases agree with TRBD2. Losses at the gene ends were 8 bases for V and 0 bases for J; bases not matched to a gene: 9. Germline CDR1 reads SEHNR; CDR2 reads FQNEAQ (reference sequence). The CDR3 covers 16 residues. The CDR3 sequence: CASGQRGATSTDTQYF. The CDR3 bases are TGTGCCAGCGGCCAGCGGGGGGCCACAAGCACAGATACGCAGTATTTT. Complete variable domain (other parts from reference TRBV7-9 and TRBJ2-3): DTGVSQNPRHKITKRGQNVTFRCDPISEHNRLYWYRQTLGQGPEFLTYFQNEAQLEKSRLLSDRFSAERPKGSFSTLEIQRTEQGDSAMYLCASGQRGATSTDTQYFGPGTRLTVL.

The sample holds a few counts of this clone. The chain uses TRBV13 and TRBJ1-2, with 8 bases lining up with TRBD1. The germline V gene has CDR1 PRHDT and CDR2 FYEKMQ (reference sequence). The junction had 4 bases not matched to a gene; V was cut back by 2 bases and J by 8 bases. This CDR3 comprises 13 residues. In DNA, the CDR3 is TGTGCCAGCAGCTTAACGCGGACAGGGGGCTACACCTTC. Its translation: CASSLTRTGGYTF.

In nucleotides, the CDR3 is TGTGCCAGCAGGGCCGGGACAGGTTACTACAATGAGCAGTTCTTC. Translated: CASRAGTGYYNEQFF. The V gene is TRBV6-1, the J gene TRBJ2-1, with 8 bases lining up with TRBD1. From germline, CDR1 is MNHNS and CDR2 SASEGT. Trimming at V came to 6 bases and at J to 3 bases, leaving 7 bases not matched to a gene. This CDR3 has 15 residues.

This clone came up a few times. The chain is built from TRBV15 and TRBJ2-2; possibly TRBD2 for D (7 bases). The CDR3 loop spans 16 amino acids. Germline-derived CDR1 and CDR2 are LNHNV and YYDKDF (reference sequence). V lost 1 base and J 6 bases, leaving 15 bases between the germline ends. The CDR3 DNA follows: TGTGCCACCAGCAGAGCTTTCGGGGGGCCGGCCGGGGAGCTGTTTTTT. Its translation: CATSRAFGGPAGELFF.

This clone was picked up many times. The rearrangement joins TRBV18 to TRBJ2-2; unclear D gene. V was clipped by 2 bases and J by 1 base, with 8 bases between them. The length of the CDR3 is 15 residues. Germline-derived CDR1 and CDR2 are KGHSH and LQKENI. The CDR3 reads CASSPRRQNTGELFF. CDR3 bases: TGTGCCAGCTCACCAAGGCGACAGAACACCGGGGAGCTGTTTTTT.